The 9 T cell receptor beta chains listed next were all sequenced from one sample in a study of blood T cell repertoires in COVID-19. The repertoire was sequenced with immunoSEQ multiplex PCR; TCRdb's copy has only in-frame clones and lacks some. The sample consists of a few hundred thousand clones, roughly 84% of them appearing once. Sequences were obtained from peripheral blood. The source of these receptors is a woman aged 18-29 years with acute or convalescent COVID-19.

Written as DNA, the CDR3 is TGTGCCAGCAGAATCGACAGGGATTCACCCCTCCACTTT. Translating gives CASRIDRDSPLHF. The chain joins TRBV5-4 to TRBJ1-6; 7 bases are a match to TRBD1. This CDR3 spans 13 amino acids. Trimming removed 5 bases from V and 8 bases from J; junction bases left unmatched: 4. Germline-derived CDR1 and CDR2 are SGHNT and YYREEE (reference sequence).

This chain uses TRBV5-4 with TRBJ2-2; 13 bases are shared with TRBD2. The CDR3 runs 18 residues. The germline V gene has CDR1 SGHNT and CDR2 YYREEE (reference sequence). The junction had 11 bases not matched to a gene; V was cut back by 3 bases and J by 6 bases. Here the CDR3 DNA reads TGTGCCAGCAGCTCAAAAAGGACTAGCGGGAGTGGCCCCGGGGAGCTGTTTTTT. Amino acid sequence: CASSSKRTSGSGPGELFF.

This chain connects TRBV28 to TRBJ2-1; 8 positions agree with TRBD1. With V trimmed by 7 bases and J by 9 bases, 14 bases remained unmatched. In germline, CDR1 is MDHEN, CDR2 SYDVKM. The CDR3 extends over 15 amino acids. DNA for the CDR3: TGTGCCAGCAAGGTTCCGGGACAGGTCTTTGGTGAGCAGTTCTTC. This translates into CASKVPGQVFGEQFF.

The chain has TRBV27 and TRBJ2-7; TRBD2 agrees at 7 bases. The CDR3 spans 14 residues. Germline CDR1 is MNHEY and CDR2 is SMNVEV (reference sequence). Losses at the gene ends were 8 bases for V and 4 bases for J; bases not matched to a gene: 11. CDR3 DNA: TGTGCCAGCGGAACGGGGGGAGGTGTGTACGAGCAGTACTTC. The encoded protein is CASGTGGGVYEQYF.

The J gene is TRBJ2-7, the V gene TRBV6-2 or TRBV6-3; 9 bases match TRBD2. Germline loops: CDR1 MNHEY, CDR2 SVGEGT. Germline trimming cut 0 bases from V and 2 bases from J; bases unmatched to any gene: 5. This CDR3 has 16 residues. CDR3 loop: CASSYSRREGTYEQYF. The CDR3 nucleotides are TGTGCCAGCAGTTACTCGAGGCGGGAGGGCACCTACGAGCAGTACTTC.

J is TRBJ2-7 and V is TRBV2; tentative D call: TRBD1 (5 bases). Trimming stripped 4 bases from V and 3 bases from J, with 7 bases between. The CDR3 covers 12 residues. Per germline, CDR1 SNHLY and CDR2 FYNNEI. The CDR3 reads CASSGDSYEQYF. CDR3 DNA sequence: TGTGCCAGCAGTGGCGACAGCTACGAGCAGTACTTC.

This clone was recorded only once. The rearrangement uses TRBV12-3 or TRBV12-4 and TRBJ1-2, with 11 bases matching TRBD1. There are 13 residues in the CDR3. With V trimmed by 5 bases and J by 6 bases, 2 bases remained unmatched. The CDR3 is CASSRDRGNGYTF. As DNA, the CDR3 is TGTGCCAGCAGTCGGGACAGGGGGAATGGCTACACCTTC.

V gene TRBV7-2 combines with J gene TRBJ2-1, with TRBD2 identical over 9 bases. Germline lookup yields CDR1 SGHTA and CDR2 FQGNSA. The trim removed 7 bases at V and 6 bases at J, leaving 4 bases unmatched. This CDR3 spans 13 amino acids. The CDR3 DNA follows: TGTGCCAGCAATCGCGGGGGGGCCAATGAGCAGTTCTTC. Translating gives CASNRGGANEQFF.

Only one count was recorded for this clone. V is TRBV20-1 and J is TRBJ2-1, with 14 bases identical to TRBD2. Germline V CDR1 and CDR2: DFQATT, SNEGSKA (reference sequence). Losses at the gene ends were 3 bases for V and 9 bases for J; bases not matched to a gene: 7. The CDR3 spans 15 residues. The CDR3 region is CSASRLAGGSGEQFF. The CDR3 region has the DNA TGCAGTGCTAGTAGACTAGCGGGAGGGTCGGGTGAGCAGTTCTTC.